The 2 T cell receptor beta chains below all came from one sample that was sequenced in a study of Graves' ophthalmopathy and Graves' hyperthyroidism. The study amplified TCR beta CDR3 regions using RNA transcripts. The library came from an HTBI-primed first-round RT-PCR and a second-round multiplex PCR. TCRdb processed the multiplex PCR reads anew with MiXCR; each CDR3 protein has one entry. The sample has around 1,000,000 distinct CDR3 sequences; about two fifths are singletons. Sequencing input: peripheral blood or thyroid tissue (not recorded which). Receptor source: an adult man with Graves' hyperthyroidism.

Turning to this clonotype: This may stem from a read error, because a much larger clone lies one nucleotide away. The rearrangement links TRBV12-3 or TRBV12-4 to TRBJ1-2; D call uncertain. Trimming removed 5 bases at V and 4 bases at J, with 8 bases between. CDR3 length: 12 residues. The CDR3 sequence is CASSDPGYGYTF. The CDR3, as DNA: TGTGCCAGCAGTGATCCGGGCTATGGCTACACCTTC.

This clonotype was observed many times. The chain joins TRBV20-1 to TRBJ1-4, with 7 nucleotides matching TRBD1. Germline CDR1 DFQATT, CDR2 SNEGSKA (reference sequence). This CDR3 has 14 residues. J was trimmed by 7 bases and V by 6 bases; bases with no gene match: 11. The CDR3, as DNA: TGCAGTGCGCTAAGGCGACAGGGCAGTGAAAAACTGTTTTTT. This encodes CSALRRQGSEKLFF.